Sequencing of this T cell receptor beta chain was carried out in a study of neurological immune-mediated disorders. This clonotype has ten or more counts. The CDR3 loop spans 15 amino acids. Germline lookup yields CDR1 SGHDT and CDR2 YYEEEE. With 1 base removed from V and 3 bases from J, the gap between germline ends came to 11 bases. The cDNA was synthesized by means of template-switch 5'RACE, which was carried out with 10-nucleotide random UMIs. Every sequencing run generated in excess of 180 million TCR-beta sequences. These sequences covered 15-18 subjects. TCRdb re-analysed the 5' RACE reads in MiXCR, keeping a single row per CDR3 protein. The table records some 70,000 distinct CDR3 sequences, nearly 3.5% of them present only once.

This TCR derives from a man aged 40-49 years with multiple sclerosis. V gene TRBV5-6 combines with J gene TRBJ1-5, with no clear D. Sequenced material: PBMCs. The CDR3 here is CASSLKGFNNQPQHF. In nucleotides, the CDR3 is TGTGCCAGCAGCTTGAAAGGGTTTAACAATCAGCCCCAGCATTTT.